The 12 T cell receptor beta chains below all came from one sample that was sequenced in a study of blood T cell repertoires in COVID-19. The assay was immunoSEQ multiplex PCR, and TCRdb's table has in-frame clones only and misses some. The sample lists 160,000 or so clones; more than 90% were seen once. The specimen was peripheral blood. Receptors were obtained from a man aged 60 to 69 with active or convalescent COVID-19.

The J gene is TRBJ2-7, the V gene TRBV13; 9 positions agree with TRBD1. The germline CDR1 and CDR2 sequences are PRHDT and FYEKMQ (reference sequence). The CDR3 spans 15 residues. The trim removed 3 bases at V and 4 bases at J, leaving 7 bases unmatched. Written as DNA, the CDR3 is TGTGCCAGCAGCTTTGCCCGGGACAGGGCGTACGAGCAGTACTTC. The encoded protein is CASSFARDRAYEQYF. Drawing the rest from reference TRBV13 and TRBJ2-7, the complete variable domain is AAGVIQSPRHLIKEKRETATLKCYPIPRHDTVYWYQQGPGQDPQFLISFYEKMQSDKGSIPDRFSAQQFSDYHSELNMSSLELGDSALYFCASSFARDRAYEQYFGPGTRLTVT.

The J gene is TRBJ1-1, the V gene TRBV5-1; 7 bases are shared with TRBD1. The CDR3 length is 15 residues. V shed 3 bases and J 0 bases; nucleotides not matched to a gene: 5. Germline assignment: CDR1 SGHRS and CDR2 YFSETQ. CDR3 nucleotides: TGCGCCAGCAGCTCCGGGACAGTTATGAACACTGAAGCTTTCTTT. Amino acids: CASSSGTVMNTEAFF.

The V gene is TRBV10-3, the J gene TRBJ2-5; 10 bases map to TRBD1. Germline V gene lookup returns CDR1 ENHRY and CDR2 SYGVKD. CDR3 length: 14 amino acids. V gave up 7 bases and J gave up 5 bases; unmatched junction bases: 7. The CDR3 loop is CAITRDRGSETQYF. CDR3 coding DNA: TGTGCCATCACCCGGGACAGGGGTAGTGAGACCCAGTACTTC.

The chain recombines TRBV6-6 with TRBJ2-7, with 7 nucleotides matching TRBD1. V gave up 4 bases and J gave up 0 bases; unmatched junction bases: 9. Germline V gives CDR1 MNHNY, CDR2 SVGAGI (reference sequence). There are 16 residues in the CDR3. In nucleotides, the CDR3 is TGTGCCAGCAGTTTGCGGACAGGAAAAGACTCCTACGAGCAGTACTTC. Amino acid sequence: CASSLRTGKDSYEQYF.

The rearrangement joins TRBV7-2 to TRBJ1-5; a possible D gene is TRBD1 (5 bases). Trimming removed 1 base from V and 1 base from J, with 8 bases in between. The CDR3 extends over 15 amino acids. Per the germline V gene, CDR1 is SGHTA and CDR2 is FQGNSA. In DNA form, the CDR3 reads TGTGCCAGCAGCTTAGGGGGGGGGAGCAATCAGCCCCAGCATTTT. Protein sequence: CASSLGGGSNQPQHF.

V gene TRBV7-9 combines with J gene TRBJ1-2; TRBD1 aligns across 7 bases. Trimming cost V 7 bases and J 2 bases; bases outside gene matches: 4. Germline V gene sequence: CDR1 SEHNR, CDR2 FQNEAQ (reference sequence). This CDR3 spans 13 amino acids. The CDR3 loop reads CASTTTGNYGYTF. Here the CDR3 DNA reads TGTGCCAGCACCACGACAGGGAACTATGGCTACACCTTC.

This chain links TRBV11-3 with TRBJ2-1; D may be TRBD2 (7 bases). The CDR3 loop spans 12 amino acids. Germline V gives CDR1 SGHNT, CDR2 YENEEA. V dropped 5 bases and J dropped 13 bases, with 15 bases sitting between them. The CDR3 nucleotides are TGTGCCAGCAGCCTTACGGGGGGCGAACAGTTCTTC. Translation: CASSLTGGEQFF.

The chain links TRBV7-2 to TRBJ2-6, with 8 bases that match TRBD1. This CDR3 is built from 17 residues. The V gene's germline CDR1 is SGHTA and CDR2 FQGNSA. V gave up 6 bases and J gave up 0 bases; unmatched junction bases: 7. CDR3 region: CASRRDRRPSGANVLTF. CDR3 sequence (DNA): TGTGCCAGCAGGAGGGACAGGCGTCCCTCTGGGGCCAACGTCCTGACTTTC.

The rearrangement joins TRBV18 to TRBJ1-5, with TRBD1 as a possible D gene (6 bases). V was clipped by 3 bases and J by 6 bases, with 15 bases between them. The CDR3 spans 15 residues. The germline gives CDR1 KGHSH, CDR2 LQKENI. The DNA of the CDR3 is TGTGCCAGCTCACCTAACTACAGGGATGGTCAGCCCCAGCATTTT. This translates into CASSPNYRDGQPQHF.

The CDR3 DNA follows: TGTGCCAGCAGCCTCACTAGCGGAACGCAGTATTTT. Its translation is CASSLTSGTQYF. J is TRBJ2-3 and V is TRBV27; the match to TRBD2 covers 8 bases. The germline gives CDR1 MNHEY, CDR2 SMNVEV (reference sequence). CDR3 length: 12 amino acids. Trimming at V came to 6 bases and at J to 9 bases, leaving 5 bases not matched to a gene.

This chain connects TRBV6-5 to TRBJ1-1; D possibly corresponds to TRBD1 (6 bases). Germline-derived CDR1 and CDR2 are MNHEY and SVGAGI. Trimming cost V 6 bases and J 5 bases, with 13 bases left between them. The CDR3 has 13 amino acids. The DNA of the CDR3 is TGTGCCAGCAGACAGGGAGTCAGGACTGAAGCTTTCTTT. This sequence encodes CASRQGVRTEAFF.

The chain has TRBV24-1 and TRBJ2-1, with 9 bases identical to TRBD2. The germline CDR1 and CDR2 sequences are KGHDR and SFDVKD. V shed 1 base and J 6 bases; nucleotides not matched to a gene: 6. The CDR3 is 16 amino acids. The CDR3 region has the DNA TGTGCCACCAGTGATTTCGCGGGGGGGAACCCCAATGAGCAGTTCTTC. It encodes CATSDFAGGNPNEQFF.